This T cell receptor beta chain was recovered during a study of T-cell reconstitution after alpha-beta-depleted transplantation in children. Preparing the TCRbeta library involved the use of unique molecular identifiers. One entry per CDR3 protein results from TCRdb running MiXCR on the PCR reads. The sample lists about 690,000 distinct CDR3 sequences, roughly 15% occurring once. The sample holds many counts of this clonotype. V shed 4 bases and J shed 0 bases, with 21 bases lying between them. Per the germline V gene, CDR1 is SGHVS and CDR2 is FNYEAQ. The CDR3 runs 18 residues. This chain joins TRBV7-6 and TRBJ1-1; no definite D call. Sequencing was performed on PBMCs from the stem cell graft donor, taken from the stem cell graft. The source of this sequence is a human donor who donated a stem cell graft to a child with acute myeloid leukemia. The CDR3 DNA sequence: TGTGCCAGCAGCTCCATGATGACACACAGCAACCTGAACACTGAAGCTTTCTTT. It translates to CASSSMMTHSNLNTEAFF.